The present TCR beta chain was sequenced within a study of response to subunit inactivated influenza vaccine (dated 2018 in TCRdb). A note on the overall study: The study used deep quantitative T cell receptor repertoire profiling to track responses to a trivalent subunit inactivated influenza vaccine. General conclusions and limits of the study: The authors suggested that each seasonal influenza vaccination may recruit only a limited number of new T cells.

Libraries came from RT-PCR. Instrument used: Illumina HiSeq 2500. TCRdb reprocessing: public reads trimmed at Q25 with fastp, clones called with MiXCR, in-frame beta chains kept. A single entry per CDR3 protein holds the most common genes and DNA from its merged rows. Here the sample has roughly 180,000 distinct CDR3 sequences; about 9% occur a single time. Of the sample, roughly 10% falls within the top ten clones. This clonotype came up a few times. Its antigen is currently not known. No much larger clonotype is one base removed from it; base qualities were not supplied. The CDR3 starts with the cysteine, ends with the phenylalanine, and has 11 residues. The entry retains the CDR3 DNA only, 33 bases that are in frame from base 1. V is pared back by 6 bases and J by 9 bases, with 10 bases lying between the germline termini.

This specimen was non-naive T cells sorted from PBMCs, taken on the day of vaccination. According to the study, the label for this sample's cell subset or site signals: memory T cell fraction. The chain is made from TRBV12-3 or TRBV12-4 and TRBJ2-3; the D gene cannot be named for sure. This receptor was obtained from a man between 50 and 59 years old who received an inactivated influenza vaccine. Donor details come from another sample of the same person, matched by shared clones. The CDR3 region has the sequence CASSDSLTQYF. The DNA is TGTGCCAGCAGCGATTCACTAACGCAGTATTTT.